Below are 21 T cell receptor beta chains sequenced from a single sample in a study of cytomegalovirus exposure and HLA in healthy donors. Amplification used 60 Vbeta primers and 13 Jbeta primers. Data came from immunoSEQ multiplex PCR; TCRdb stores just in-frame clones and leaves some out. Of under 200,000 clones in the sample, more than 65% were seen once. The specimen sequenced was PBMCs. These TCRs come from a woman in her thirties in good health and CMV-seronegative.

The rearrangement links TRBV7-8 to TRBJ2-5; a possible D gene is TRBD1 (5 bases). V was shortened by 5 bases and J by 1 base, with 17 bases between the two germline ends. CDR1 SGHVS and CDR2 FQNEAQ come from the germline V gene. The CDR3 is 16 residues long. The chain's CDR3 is CASSQEVQTVQETQYF. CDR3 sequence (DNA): TGTGCCAGCAGCCAAGAGGTTCAGACAGTCCAAGAGACCCAGTACTTC. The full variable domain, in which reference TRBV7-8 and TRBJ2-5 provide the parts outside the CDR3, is GAGVSQSPRYKVAKRGQDVALRCDPISGHVSLFWYQQALGQGPEFLTYFQNEAQLDKSGLPSDRFFAERPEGSVSTLKIQRTQQEDSAVYLCASSQEVQTVQETQYFGPGTRLLVL.

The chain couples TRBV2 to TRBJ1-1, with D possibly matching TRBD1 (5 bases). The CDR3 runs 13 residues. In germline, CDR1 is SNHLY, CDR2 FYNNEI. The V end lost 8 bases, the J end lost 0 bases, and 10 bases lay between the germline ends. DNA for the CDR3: TGTGCCAGCCTGGGGCCGATGAACACTGAAGCTTTCTTT. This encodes CASLGPMNTEAFF.

CDR3 DNA sequence: TGTGCCAGCAGTTACTCGATCAGGGCGAACACTGAAGCTTTCTTT. Encoded protein: CASSYSIRANTEAFF. The V call is TRBV6-5, the J call TRBJ1-1; perhaps TRBD1 as D (5 bases). Germline V lookup: CDR1 MNHEY, CDR2 SVGAGI. Trimming stripped 0 bases from V and 1 base from J, with 9 bases between. The length of the CDR3 is 15 residues.

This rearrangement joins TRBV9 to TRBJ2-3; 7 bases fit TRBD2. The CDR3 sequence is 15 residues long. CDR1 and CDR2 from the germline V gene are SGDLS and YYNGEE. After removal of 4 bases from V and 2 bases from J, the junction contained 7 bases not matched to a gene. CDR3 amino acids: CASSFHSGPTDTQYF. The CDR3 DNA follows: TGTGCCAGCAGCTTCCATAGCGGGCCCACAGATACGCAGTATTTT.

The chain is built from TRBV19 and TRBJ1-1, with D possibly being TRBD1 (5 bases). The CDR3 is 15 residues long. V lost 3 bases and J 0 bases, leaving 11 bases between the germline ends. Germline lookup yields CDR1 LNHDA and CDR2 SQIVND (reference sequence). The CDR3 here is CASSIATDMNTEAFF. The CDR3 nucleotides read TGTGCCAGTAGTATTGCGACAGATATGAACACTGAAGCTTTCTTT.

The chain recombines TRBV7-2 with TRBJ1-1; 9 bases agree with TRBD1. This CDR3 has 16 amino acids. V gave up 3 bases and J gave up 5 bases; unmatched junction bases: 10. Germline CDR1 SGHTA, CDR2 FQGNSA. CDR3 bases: TGTGCCAGCAGCTTCTCATCCGGGACAGGGTTTACTGAAGCTTTCTTT. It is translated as CASSFSSGTGFTEAFF.

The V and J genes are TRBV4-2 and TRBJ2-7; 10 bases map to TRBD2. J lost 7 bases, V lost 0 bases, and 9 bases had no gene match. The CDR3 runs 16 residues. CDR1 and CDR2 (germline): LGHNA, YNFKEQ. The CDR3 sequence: CASSQDIGLAAREQYF. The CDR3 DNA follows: TGTGCCAGCAGCCAAGATATAGGACTAGCGGCACGGGAGCAGTACTTC.

CDR3 coding DNA: TGTGCCAGCAGCTTAAATAGGAACACTGAAGCTTTCTTT. This sequence encodes CASSLNRNTEAFF. The chain employs TRBV7-3 and TRBJ1-1; D is ambiguous. V was pared by 1 base and J by 1 base, with 4 bases between. From germline, CDR1 is SGHTA and CDR2 FQGTGA. There are 13 residues in the CDR3.

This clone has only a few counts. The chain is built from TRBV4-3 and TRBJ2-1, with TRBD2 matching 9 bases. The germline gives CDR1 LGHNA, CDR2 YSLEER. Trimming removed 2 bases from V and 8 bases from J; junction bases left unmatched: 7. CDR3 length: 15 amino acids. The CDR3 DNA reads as TGCGCCAGCAGCCAAAAATTTAGCGGGAGCTATGAGCAGTTCTTC. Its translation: CASSQKFSGSYEQFF.

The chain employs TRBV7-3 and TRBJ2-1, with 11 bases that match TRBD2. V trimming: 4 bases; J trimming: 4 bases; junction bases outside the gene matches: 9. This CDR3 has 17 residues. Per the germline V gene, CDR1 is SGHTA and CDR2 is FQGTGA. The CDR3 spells CASSSISGRARYNEQFF. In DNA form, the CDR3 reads TGTGCCAGCAGCTCAATTAGCGGGAGGGCCAGGTACAATGAGCAGTTCTTC.

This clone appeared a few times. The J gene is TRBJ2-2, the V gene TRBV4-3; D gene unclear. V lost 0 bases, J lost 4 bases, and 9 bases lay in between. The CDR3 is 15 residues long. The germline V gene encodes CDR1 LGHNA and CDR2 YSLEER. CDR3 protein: CASSQDRSITGELFF. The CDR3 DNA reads TGCGCCAGCAGCCAAGATAGGAGTATCACCGGGGAGCTGTTTTTT.

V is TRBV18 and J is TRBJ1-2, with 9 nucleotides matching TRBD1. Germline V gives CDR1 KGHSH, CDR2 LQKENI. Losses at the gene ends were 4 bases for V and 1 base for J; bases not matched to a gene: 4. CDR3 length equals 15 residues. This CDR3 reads CASSLPGQGNYGYTF. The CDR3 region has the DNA TGTGCCAGCTCACTTCCGGGACAGGGTAACTATGGCTACACCTTC.

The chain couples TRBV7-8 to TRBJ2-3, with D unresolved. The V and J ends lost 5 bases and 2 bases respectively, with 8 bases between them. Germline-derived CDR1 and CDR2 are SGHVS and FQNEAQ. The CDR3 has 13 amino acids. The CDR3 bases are TGTGCCAGCAGCCATGGGCTCACAGATACGCAGTATTTT. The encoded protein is CASSHGLTDTQYF. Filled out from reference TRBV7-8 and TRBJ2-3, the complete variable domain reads GAGVSQSPRYKVAKRGQDVALRCDPISGHVSLFWYQQALGQGPEFLTYFQNEAQLDKSGLPSDRFFAERPEGSVSTLKIQRTQQEDSAVYLCASSHGLTDTQYFGPGTRLTVL.

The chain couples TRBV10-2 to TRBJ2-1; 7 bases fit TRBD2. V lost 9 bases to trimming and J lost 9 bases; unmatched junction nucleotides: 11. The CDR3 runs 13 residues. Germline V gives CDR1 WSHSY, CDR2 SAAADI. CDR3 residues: CARPATSILEQFF. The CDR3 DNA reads TGCGCCAGACCAGCGACTAGCATCCTTGAGCAGTTCTTC.

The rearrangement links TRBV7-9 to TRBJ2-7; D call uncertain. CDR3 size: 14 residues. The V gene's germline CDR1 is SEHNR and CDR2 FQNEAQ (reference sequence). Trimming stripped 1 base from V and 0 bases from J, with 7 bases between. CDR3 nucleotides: TGTGCCAGCAGCTTAGACAGATCCTCCTACGAGCAGTACTTC. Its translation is CASSLDRSSYEQYF.

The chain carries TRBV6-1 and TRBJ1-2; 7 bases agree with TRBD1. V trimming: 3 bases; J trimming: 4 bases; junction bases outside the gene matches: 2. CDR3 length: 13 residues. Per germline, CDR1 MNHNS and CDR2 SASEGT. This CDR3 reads CASSDRGAYGYTF. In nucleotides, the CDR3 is TGTGCCAGCAGTGACAGGGGGGCCTATGGCTACACCTTC.

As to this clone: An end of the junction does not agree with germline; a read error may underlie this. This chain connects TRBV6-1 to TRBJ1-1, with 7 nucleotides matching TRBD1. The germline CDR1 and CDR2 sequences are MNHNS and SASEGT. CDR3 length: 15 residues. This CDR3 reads CAGSPWTGGSTEAFF. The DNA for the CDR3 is TGTGCCGGCAGTCCCTGGACAGGAGGAAGCACTGAAGCTTTCTTT.

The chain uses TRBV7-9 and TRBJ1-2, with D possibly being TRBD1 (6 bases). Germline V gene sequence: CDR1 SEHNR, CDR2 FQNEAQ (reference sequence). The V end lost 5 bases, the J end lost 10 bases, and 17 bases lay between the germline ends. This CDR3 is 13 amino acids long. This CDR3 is CASSTTGQSDYTF. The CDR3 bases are TGTGCCAGCAGCACAACTGGACAGTCTGACTACACCTTC.

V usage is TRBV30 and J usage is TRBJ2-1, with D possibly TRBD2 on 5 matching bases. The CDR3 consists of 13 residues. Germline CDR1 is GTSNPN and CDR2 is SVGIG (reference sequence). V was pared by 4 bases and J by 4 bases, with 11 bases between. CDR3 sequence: CAWTADRYNEQFF. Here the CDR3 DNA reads TGTGCCTGGACAGCGGACCGGTACAATGAGCAGTTCTTC.

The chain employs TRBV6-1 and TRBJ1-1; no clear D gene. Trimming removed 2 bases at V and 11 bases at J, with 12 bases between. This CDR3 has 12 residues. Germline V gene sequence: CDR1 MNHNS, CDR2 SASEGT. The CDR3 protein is CASSESSLYAFF. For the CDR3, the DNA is TGTGCCAGCAGTGAATCTAGCCTCTATGCTTTCTTT.

As DNA, the CDR3 is TGTGCCAGCAGCGTAGGACTAGCGGGAGGTTCGGTCCAAGAGACCCAGTACTTC. It is translated as CASSVGLAGGSVQETQYF. The chain joins TRBV9 to TRBJ2-5, with 13 bases fitting TRBD2. The CDR3 loop spans 18 amino acids. V lost 0 bases to trimming and J lost 1 base; unmatched junction nucleotides: 6. CDR1 and CDR2 (germline): SGDLS, YYNGEE.